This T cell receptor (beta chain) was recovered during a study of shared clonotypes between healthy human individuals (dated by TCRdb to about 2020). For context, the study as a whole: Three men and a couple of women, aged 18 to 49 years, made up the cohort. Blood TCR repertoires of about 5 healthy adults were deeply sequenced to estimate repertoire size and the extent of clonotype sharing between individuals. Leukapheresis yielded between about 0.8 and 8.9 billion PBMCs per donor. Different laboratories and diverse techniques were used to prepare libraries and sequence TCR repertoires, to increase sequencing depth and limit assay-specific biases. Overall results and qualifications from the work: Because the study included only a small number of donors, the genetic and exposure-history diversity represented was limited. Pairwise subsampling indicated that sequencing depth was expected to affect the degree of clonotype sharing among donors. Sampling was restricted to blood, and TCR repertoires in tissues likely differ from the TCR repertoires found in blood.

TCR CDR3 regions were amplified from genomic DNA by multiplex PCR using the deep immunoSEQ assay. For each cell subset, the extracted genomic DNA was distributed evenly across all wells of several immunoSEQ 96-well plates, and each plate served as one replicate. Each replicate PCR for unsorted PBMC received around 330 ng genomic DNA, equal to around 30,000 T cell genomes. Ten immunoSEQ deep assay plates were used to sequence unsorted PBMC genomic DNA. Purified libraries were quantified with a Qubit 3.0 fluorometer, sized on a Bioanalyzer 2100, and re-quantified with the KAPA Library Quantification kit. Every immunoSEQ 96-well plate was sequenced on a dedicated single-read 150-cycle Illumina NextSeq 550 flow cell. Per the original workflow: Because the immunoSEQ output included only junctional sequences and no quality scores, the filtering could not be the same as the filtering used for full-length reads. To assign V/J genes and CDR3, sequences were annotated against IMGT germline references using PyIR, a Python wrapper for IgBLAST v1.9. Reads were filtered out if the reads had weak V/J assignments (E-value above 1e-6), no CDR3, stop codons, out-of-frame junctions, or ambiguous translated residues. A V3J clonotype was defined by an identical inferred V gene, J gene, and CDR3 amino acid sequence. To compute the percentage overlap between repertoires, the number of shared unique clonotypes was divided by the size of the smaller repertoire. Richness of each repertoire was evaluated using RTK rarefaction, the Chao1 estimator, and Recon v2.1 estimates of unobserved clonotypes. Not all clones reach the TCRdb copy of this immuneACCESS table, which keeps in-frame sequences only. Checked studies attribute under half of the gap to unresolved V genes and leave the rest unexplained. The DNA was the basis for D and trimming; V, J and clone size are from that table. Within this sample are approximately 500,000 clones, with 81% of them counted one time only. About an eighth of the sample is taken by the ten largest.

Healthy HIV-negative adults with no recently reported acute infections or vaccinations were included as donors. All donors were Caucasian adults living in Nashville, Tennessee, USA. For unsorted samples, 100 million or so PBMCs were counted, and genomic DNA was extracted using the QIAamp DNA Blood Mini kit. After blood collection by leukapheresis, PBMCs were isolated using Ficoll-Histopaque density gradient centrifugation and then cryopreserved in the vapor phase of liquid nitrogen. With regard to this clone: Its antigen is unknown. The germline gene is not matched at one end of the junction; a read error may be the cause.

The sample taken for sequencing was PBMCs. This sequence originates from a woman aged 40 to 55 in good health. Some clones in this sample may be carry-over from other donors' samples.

The CDR3 region: CAISQYGWRYNEQFF. The nucleotides are TGCGCCATCAGCCAATATGGCTGGAGGTACAATGAGCAGTTCTTC. The rearranged chain carries TRBV4-3 and TRBJ2-1, with a weak D call of TRBD2 (5 bases match). CDR1 and CDR2 are read off the germline V gene as LGHNA and YSLEER. Inclusive of the bounding cysteine and phenylalanine, the CDR3 is 15 residues long. The read is trimmed to its CDR3 DNA, 45 bases read in frame from base 1.